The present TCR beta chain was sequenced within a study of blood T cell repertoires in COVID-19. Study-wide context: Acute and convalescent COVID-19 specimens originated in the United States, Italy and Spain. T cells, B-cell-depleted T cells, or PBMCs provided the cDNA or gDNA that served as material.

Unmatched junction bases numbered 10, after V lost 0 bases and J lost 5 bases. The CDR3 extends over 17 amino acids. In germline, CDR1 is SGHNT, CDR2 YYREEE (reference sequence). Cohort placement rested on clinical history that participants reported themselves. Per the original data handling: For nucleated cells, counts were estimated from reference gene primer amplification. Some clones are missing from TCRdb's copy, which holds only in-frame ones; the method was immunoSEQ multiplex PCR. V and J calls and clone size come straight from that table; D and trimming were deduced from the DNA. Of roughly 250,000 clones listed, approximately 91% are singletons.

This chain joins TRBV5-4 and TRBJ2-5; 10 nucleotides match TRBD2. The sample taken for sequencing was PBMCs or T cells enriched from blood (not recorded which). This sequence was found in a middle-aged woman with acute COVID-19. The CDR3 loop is CASSLGLAGAGGETQYF. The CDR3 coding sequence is TGTGCCAGCAGCTTGGGGCTAGCGGGGGCCGGTGGGGAGACCCAGTACTTC. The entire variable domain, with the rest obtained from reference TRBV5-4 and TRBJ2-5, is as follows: ETGVTQSPTHLIKTRGQQVTLRCSSQSGHNTVSWYQQALGQGPQFIFQYYREEENGRGNFPPRFSGLQFPNYSSELNVNALELDDSALYLCASSLGLAGAGGETQYFGPGTRLLVL.